This is a list of T cell receptor beta chains from one sample in a study of cytomegalovirus exposure and HLA in healthy donors. Generated by immunoSEQ multiplex PCR, the TCRdb table keeps only in-frame clones and is missing some. Seen here are roughly 270,000 clones, approximately 90% observed once, and the top ten hold about 0.86%. The sample taken for sequencing was PBMCs. The receptor set was obtained from a woman aged 18-29 years in good health and CMV-seronegative. Each CDR3 is given with its conserved first and last residue.

cdr3_aa j_call v_call
CASSQGGQGNTGELFF TRBJ2-2 TRBV4-1
CASRTGPYYEQYF TRBJ2-7 TRBV9
CAWSRASETQYF TRBJ2-5 TRBV30
CASSYGLAGGLETQYF TRBJ2-5 TRBV27
CASTVVSGYHNEQFF TRBJ2-1 TRBV5-1
CSVEGDTGPSGNTIYF TRBJ1-3 TRBV29-1
CASSVGTPPHNEQFF TRBJ2-1 TRBV9
CASRRDTPYEQYF TRBJ2-7 TRBV28
CASSYPRVTGIPEVYLHF TRBJ1-6 TRBV28
CAISGGESSYNEQFF TRBJ2-1 TRBV10-3
CASSLRQGPVYEQYF TRBJ2-7 TRBV4-3
CASITGGGFEQYF TRBJ2-7 TRBV28
CSVRDRNTGELFF TRBJ2-2 TRBV29-1
CASSYMSAEPAVF TRBJ1-2 TRBV6-5
CASSLGRAGGYGANVLTF TRBJ2-6 TRBV13
CASTTPGGGQETQYF TRBJ2-5 TRBV6-1
CASSIQAAPTNEKLFF TRBJ1-4 TRBV5-1
CQANEQFF TRBJ2-1 TRBV4-3
CASGLVLAGGIGNTGELFF TRBJ2-2 TRBV12-5
CAISAGGLFQHF TRBJ1-5 TRBV10-3
CASSFVVAAWNEQFF TRBJ2-1 TRBV7-6
CASSHLGAGGPPDTQYF TRBJ2-3 TRBV4-1
CASSQELPGTGNTGELFF TRBJ2-2 TRBV14
CASSYGLAGVYGELFF TRBJ2-2 TRBV6-6
CASSPRTGDKIGGSPLHF TRBJ1-6 TRBV27
CASKDSVGNTEAFF TRBJ1-1 TRBV19
CASSPLVSYEQYF TRBJ2-7 TRBV18
CASSPRGGFDTEAFF TRBJ1-1 TRBV18
CASSLFQGGTSGEQFF TRBJ2-1 TRBV7-3
CASSLWGVEHRVDEQFF TRBJ2-1 TRBV27
CASSYPAGINQPQHF TRBJ1-5 TRBV6-5
CASSPLGTSGGAYEQYF TRBJ2-7 TRBV28
CASSSGKNGYTF TRBJ1-2 TRBV28
CASKLAGVAGELFF TRBJ2-2 TRBV2
CSVEDPGIAPYEQYF TRBJ2-7 TRBV29-1
CASSEDRQGWF TRBJ1-1 TRBV6-1
CASSTGDDYGYTF TRBJ1-2 TRBV9
CASSFTGQGSRYTF TRBJ1-2 TRBV2
CASSGRRQNYGYTF TRBJ1-2 TRBV9
CATSTRTGSRYTEAFF TRBJ1-1 TRBV15
CASSGAGTSSQPQHF TRBJ1-5 TRBV25-1
CASSRREAGEGTQYF TRBJ2-3 TRBV7-9
CASSLKLQGTSYEQYF TRBJ2-7 TRBV27
CASSLVGTSGPTGELFF TRBJ2-2 TRBV7-8
CASTRDRVASGANVLTF TRBJ2-6 TRBV9
CASRGTRTAYTEAFF TRBJ1-1 TRBV6-1
CSVPSGYEQYF TRBJ2-7 TRBV20-1
CASRTPGLYEQYF TRBJ2-7 TRBV10-2
CSVSFGAFEAFF TRBJ1-1 TRBV29-1
CASSLDSGSWTGELFF TRBJ2-2 TRBV5-1
CASSLLGGDSYEQYF TRBJ2-7 TRBV27
CSVEDHASGNEQFF TRBJ2-1 TRBV29-1
CASSVGGGEQFF TRBJ2-1 TRBV2
CAWSGGSEQPQHF TRBJ1-5 TRBV30
CASSAWTGYGYTF TRBJ1-2 TRBV5-1
CASSPGGSWGTQYF TRBJ2-5 TRBV11-2
CASSQKSSYNSPLHF TRBJ1-6 TRBV4-1
CASSPGSVQETQYF TRBJ2-5 TRBV9
CASSYHRGQGNQPQHF TRBJ1-5 TRBV28